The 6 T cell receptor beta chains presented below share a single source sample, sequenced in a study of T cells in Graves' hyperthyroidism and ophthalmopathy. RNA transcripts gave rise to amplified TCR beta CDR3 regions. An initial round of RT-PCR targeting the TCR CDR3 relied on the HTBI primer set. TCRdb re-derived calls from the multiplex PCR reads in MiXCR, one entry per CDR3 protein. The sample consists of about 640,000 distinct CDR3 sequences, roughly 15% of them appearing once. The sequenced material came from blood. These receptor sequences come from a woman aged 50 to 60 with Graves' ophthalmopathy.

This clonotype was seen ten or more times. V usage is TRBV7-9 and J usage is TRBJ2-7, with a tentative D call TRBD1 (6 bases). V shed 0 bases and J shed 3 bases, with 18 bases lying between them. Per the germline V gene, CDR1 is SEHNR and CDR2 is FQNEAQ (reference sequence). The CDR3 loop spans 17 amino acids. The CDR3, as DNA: TGTGCCAGCAGCTTAGCGACCGGGACAAGGAATAACTACGAGCAGTACTTC. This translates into CASSLATGTRNNYEQYF.

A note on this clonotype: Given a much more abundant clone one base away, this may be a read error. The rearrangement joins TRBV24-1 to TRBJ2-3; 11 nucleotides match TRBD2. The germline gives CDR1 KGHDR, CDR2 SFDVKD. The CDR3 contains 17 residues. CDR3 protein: CATSDRTSGRWVDTKYF. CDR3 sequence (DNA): TGTGCCACCAGTGATCGTACTAGCGGGAGATGGGTAGATACGAAGTATTTT.

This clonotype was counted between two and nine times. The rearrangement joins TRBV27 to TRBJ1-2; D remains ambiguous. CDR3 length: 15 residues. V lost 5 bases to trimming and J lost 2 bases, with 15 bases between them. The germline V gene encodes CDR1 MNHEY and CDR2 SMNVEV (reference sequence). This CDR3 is CASSKNWESNYGYTF. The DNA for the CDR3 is TGTGCCAGCAGTAAAAACTGGGAGTCAAACTATGGCTACACCTTC.

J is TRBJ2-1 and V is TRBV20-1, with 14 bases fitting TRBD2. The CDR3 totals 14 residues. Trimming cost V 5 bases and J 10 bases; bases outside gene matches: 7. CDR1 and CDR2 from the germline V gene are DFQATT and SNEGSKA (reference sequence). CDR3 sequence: CSAVPGLAGEEQFF. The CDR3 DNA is TGCAGTGCTGTACCGGGACTAGCGGGAGAGGAGCAGTTCTTC.

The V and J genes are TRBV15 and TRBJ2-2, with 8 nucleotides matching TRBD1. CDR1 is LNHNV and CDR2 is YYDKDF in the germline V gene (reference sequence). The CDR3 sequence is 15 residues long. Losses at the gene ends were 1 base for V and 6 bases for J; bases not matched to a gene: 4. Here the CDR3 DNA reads TGTGCCACCAGCAGAGTACGCAGGGGGCCCGGGGAGCTGTTTTTT. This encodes CATSRVRRGPGELFF.

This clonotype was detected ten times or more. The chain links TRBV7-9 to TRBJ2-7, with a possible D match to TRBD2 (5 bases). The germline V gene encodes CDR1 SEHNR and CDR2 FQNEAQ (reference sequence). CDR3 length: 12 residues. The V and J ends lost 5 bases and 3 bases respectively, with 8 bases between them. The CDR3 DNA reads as TGTGCCAGCAGCCCTCGGGACTACGAGCAGTACTTC. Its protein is CASSPRDYEQYF.